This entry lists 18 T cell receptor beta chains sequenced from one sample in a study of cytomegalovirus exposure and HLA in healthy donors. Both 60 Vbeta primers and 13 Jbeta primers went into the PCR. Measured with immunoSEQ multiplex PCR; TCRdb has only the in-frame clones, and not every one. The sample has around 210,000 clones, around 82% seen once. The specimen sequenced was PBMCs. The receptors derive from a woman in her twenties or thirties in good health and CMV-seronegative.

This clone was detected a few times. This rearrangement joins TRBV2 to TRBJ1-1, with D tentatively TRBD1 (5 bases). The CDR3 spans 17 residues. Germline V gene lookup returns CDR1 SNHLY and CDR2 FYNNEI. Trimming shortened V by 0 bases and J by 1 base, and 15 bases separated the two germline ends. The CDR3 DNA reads TGTGCCAGCAGTGAAGCGCTTCGGAGGGGTGAGAACACTGAAGCTTTCTTT. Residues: CASSEALRRGENTEAFF.

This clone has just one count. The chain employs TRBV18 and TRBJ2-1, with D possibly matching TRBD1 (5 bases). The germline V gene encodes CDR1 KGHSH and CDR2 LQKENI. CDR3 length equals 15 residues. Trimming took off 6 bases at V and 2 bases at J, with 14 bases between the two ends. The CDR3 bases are TGTGCCAGCTCTTCAGGCAGGGTTACCTACAATGAGCAGTTCTTC. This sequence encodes CASSSGRVTYNEQFF.

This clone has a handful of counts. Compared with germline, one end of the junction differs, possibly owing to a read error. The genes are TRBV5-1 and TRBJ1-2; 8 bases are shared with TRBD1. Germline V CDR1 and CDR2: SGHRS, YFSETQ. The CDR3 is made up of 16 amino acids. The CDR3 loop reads CASSFEGTGEDYGYPF. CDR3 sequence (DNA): TGCGCCAGCAGCTTTGAAGGGACAGGCGAGGACTATGGCTACCCCTTC.

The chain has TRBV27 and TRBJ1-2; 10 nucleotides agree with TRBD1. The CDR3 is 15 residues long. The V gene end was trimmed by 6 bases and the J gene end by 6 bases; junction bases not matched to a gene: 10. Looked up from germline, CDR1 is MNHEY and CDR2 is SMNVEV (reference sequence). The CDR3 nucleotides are TGTGCCAGCAGCGACAGGGGGCGACCCAGTAATGGCTACACCTTC. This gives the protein CASSDRGRPSNGYTF.

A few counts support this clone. The DNA for the CDR3 is TGTGCCAGCAGCTTAGCGCGGGCCCCGGCCGGGGGCGAGCAGTACTTC. It translates to CASSLARAPAGGEQYF. The gene calls are TRBV11-1 and TRBJ2-7; TRBD2 might be the D (6 bases). V lost 0 bases, J lost 6 bases, and 18 bases lay in between. The germline V gene has CDR1 SGHAT and CDR2 FQDESV (reference sequence). The CDR3 length is 16 residues. Variable domain in full (rest from reference TRBV11-1 and TRBJ2-7): EAEVAQSPRYKITEKSQAVAFWCDPISGHATLYWYRQILGQGPELLVQFQDESVVDDSQLPKDRFSAERLKGVDSTLKIQPAELGDSAMYLCASSLARAPAGGEQYFGPGTRLTVT.

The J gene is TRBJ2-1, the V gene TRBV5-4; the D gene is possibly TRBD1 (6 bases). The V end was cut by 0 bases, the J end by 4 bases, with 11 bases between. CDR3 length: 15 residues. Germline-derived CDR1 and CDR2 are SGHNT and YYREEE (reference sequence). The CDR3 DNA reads TGTGCCAGCAGCTTGGGTACAGGACAGTACAATGAGCAGTTCTTC. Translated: CASSLGTGQYNEQFF.

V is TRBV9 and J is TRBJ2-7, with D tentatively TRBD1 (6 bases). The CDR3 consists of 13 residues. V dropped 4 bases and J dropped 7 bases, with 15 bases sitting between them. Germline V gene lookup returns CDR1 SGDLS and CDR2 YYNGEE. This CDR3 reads CASSIGQRGEQYF. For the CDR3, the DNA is TGTGCCAGCAGCATAGGACAGAGGGGGGAGCAGTACTTC.

The CDR3 coding sequence is TGCGCCAGCAGCTTCAGGGGAGACGCAACTAATGAAAAACTGTTTTTT. This encodes CASSFRGDATNEKLFF. The V call is TRBV5-1, the J call TRBJ1-4; weak D call: TRBD1 (6 bases). V was clipped by 2 bases and J by 0 bases, with 11 bases between them. CDR1 and CDR2 from the germline V gene are SGHRS and YFSETQ. CDR3 size: 16 residues.

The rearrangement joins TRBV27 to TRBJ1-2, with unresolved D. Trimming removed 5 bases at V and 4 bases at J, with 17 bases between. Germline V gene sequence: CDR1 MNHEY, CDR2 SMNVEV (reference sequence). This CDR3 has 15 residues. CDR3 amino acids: CASSPLTRVLYGYTF. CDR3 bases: TGTGCCAGCAGTCCGCTGACCCGGGTCCTCTATGGCTACACCTTC.

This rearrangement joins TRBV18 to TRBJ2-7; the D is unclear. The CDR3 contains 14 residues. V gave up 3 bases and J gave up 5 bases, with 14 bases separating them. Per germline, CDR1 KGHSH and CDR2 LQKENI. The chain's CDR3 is CASSPPSSYDEQYF. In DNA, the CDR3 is TGTGCCAGCTCACCCCCGTCCTCCTACGACGAGCAGTACTTC. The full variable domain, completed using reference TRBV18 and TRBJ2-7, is NAGVMQNPRHLVRRRGQEARLRCSPMKGHSHVYWYRQLPEEGLKFMVYLQKENIIDESGMPKERFSAEFPKEGPSILRIQQVVRGDSAAYFCASSPPSSYDEQYFGPGTRLTVT.

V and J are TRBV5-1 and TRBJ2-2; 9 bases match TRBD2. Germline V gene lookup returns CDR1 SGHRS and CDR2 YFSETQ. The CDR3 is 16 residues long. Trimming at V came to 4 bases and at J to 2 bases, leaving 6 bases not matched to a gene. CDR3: CASSNKAGGNTGELFF. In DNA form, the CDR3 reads TGCGCCAGCAGCAACAAAGCGGGGGGAAACACCGGGGAGCTGTTTTTT. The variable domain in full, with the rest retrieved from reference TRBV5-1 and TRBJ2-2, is KAGVTQTPRYLIKTRGQQVTLSCSPISGHRSVSWYQQTPGQGLQFLFEYFSETQRNKGNFPGRFSGRQFSNSRSEMNVSTLELGDSALYLCASSNKAGGNTGELFFGEGSRLTVL.

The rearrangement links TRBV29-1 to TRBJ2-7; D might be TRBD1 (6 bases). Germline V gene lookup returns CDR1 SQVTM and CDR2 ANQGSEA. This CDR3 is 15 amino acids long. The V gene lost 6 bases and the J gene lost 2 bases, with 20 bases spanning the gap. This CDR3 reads CSVGDSGHQTYEQYF. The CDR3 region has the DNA TGCAGCGTCGGAGACTCGGGACACCAGACCTACGAGCAGTACTTC.

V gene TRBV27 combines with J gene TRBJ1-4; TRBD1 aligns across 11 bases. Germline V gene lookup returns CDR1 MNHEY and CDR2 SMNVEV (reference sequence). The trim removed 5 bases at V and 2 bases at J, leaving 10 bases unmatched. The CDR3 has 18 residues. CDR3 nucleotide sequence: TGTGCCAGCAGTCCCCGGACAGGGGGCCGACACACTAATGAAAAACTGTTTTTT. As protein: CASSPRTGGRHTNEKLFF.

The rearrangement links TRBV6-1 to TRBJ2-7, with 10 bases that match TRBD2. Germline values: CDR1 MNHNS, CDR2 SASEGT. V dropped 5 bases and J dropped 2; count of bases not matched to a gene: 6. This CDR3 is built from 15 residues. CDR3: CASSPGLAAAYEQYF. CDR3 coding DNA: TGTGCCAGCAGTCCCGGACTAGCGGCCGCCTACGAGCAGTACTTC.

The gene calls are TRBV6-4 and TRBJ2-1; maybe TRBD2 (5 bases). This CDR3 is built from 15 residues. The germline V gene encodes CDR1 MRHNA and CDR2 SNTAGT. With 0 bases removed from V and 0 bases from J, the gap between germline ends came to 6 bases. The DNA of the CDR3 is TGTGCCAGCAGTGACTCAGGGAGCTCCTACAATGAGCAGTTCTTC. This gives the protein CASSDSGSSYNEQFF.

The CDR3 region has the DNA TGTGCCAGCAGCGGTGGGACTACCGGTGAAGAGCAGTACTTC. This translates into CASSGGTTGEEQYF. V gene TRBV5-4 combines with J gene TRBJ2-7; TRBD2 matches at 7 bases. The V gene end was trimmed by 4 bases and the J gene end by 7 bases; junction bases not matched to a gene: 11. The CDR3 is made up of 14 amino acids. The germline CDR1 and CDR2 sequences are SGHNT and YYREEE (reference sequence).

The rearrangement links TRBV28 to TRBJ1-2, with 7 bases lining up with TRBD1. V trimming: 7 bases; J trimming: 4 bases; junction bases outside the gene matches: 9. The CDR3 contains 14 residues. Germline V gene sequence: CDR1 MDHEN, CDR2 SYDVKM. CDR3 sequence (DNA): TGTGCCAGCACCAAGGGGGCAGGAATCTATGGCTACACCTTC. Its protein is CASTKGAGIYGYTF.

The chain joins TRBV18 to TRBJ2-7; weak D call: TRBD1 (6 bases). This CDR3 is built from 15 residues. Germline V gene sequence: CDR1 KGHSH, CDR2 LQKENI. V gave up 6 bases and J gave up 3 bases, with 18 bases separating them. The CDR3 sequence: CASSLGQLDRYEQYF. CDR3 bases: TGTGCCAGCTCCCTAGGACAGTTGGATCGCTACGAGCAGTACTTC.